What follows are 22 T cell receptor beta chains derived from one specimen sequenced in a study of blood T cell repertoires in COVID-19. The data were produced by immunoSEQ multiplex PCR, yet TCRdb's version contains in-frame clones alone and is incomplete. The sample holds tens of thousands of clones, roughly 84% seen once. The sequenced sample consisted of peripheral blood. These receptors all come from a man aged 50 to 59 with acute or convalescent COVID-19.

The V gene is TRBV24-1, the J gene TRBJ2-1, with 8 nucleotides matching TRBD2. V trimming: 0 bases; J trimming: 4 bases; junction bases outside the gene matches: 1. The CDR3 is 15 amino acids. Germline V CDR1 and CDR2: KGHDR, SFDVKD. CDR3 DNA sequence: TGTGCCACCAGTGATTTGCGACTAGCGTACAATGAGCAGTTCTTC. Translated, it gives CATSDLRLAYNEQFF.

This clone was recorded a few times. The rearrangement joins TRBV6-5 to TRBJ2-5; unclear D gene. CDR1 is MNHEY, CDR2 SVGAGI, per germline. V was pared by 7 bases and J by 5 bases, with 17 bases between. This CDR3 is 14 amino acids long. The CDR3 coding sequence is TGTGCCAGCATCCGAACAGCCGGTGGGGAGACCCAGTACTTC. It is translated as CASIRTAGGETQYF.

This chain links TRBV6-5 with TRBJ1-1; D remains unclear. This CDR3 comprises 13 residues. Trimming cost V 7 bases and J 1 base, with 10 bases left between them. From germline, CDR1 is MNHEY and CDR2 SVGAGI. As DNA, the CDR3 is TGTGCCAGCAACGAGCGGGGGAACACTGAAGCTTTCTTT. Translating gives CASNERGNTEAFF.

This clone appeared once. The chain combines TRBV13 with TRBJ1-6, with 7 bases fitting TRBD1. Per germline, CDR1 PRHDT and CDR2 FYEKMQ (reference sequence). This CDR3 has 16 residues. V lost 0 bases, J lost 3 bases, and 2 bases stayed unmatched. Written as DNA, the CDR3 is TGTGCCAGCAGCTTAGGGGGACAGATCTATAATTCACCCCTCCACTTT. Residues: CASSLGGQIYNSPLHF.

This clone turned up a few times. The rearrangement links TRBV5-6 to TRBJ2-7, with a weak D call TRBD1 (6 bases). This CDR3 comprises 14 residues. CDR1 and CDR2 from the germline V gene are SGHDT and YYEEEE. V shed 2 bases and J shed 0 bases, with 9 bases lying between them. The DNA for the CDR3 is TGTGCCAGCAGCTTCCGACAGGTCTCCTACGAGCAGTACTTC. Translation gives CASSFRQVSYEQYF.

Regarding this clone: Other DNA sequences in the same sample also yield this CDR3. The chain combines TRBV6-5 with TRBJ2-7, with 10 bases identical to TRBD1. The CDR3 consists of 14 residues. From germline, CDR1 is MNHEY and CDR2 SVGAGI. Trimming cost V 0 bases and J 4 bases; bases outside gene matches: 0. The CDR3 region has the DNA TGTGCCAGCAGTTACTCGGGACAGGGGTACGAGCAGTACTTC. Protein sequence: CASSYSGQGYEQYF.

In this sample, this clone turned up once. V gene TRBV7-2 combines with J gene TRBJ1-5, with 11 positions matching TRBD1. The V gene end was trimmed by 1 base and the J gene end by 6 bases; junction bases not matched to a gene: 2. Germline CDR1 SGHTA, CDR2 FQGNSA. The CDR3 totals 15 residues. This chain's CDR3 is CASSLGTGGSQPQHF. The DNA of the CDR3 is TGTGCCAGCAGCTTAGGGACAGGGGGCAGTCAGCCCCAGCATTTT.

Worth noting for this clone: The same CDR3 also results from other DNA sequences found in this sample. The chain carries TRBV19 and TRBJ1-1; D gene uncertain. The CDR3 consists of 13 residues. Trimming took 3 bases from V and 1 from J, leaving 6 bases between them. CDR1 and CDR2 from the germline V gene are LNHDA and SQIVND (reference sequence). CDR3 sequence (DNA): TGTGCCAGTAGTATCGGAGGGAACACTGAAGCTTTCTTT. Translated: CASSIGGNTEAFF.

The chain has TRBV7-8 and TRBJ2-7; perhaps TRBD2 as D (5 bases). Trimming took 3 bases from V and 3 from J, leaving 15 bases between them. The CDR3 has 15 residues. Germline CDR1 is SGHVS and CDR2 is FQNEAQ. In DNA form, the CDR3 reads TGTGCCAGCAGCTTCCTAGCCTCGAACCACTACGAGCAGTACTTC. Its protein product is CASSFLASNHYEQYF.

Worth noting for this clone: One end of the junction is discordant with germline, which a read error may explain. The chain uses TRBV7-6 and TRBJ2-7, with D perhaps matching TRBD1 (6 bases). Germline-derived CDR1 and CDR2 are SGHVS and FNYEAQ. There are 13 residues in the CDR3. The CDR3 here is CASSQEDSRGLTF. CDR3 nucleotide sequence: TGTGCCAGCAGCCAGGAGGACAGTCGCGGGCTTACGTTC.

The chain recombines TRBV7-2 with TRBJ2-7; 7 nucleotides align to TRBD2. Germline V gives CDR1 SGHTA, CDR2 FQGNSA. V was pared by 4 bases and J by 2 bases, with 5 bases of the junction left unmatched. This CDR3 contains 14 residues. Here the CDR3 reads CASSSDGTTYEQYF. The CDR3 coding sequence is TGTGCCAGCAGCTCTGACGGGACTACCTACGAGCAGTACTTC.

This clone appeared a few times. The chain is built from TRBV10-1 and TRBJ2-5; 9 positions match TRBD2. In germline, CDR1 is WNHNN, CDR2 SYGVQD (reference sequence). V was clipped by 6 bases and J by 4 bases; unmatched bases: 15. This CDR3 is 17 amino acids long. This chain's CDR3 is CASSPGLGSGRRETQYF. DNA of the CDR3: TGCGCCAGCAGCCCGGGGCTGGGTAGCGGGAGACGAGAGACCCAGTACTTC.

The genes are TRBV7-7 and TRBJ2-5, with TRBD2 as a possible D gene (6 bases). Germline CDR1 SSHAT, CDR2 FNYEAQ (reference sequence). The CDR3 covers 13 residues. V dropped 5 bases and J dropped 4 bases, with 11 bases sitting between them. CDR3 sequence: CASSTTRLETQYF. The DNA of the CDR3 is TGTGCCAGCAGCACGACTAGATTAGAGACCCAGTACTTC.

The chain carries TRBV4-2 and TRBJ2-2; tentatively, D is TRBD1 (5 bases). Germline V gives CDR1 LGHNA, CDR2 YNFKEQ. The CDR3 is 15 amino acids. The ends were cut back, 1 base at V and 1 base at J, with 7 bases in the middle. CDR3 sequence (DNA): TGTGCCAGCAGCCAAGTGCAGGGGAACACCGGGGAGCTGTTTTTT. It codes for CASSQVQGNTGELFF.

The CDR3 protein is CASSIVPTGRGELFF. CDR3 bases: TGTGCCAGTAGTATTGTTCCGACAGGGCGCGGGGAGCTGTTTTTT. The rearrangement joins TRBV19 to TRBJ2-2; 7 nucleotides match TRBD1. Trimming cost V 3 bases and J 7 bases; bases outside gene matches: 8. CDR1 is LNHDA, CDR2 SQIVND, per germline (reference sequence). The CDR3 covers 15 residues. Full variable domain (missing parts from reference TRBV19 and TRBJ2-2): DGGITQSPKYLFRKEGQNVTLSCEQNLNHDAMYWYRQDPGQGLRLIYYSQIVNDFQKGDIAEGYSVSREKKESFPLTVTSAQKNPTAFYLCASSIVPTGRGELFFGEGSRLTVL.

CDR3 loop: CASSLQDNSNQPQHF. In DNA, the CDR3 is TGTGCCAGCAGCTTACAGGATAATAGCAATCAGCCCCAGCATTTT. The rearrangement joins TRBV11-2 to TRBJ1-5, with D uncertain. The CDR3 has 15 amino acids. The V and J ends lost 2 bases and 0 bases respectively, with 8 bases between them. The V gene's germline CDR1 is SGHAT and CDR2 FQNNGV.

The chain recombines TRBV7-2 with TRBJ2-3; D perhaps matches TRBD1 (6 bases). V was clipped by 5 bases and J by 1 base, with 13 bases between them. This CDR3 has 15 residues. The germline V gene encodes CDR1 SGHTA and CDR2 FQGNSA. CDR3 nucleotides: TGTGCCAGCAGCCTACAGGGTGAGGGCACAGATACGCAGTATTTT. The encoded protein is CASSLQGEGTDTQYF.

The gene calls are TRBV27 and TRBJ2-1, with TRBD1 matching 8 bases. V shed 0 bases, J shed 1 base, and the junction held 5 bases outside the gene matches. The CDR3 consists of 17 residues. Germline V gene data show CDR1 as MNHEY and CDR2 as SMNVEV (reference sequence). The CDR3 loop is CASSLSTGQVSYNEQFF. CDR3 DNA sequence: TGTGCCAGCAGTTTATCGACGGGACAGGTTTCCTACAATGAGCAGTTCTTC.

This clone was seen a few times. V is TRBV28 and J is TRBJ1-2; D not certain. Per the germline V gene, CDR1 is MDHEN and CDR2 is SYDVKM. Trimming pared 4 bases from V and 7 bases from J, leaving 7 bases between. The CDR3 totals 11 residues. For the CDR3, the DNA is TGTGCCAGCAGTTCCGGGTTTGGCTACACCTTC. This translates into CASSSGFGYTF.

In DNA form, the CDR3 reads TGCAGCGTAGCGGGACAGGGCGGCACTGAAGCTTTCTTT. This encodes CSVAGQGGTEAFF. The V gene is TRBV29-1, the J gene TRBJ1-1; 9 bases map to TRBD1. V shed 6 bases and J 4 bases; nucleotides not matched to a gene: 6. CDR1 is SQVTM and CDR2 is ANQGSEA in the germline V gene. The CDR3 totals 13 residues.

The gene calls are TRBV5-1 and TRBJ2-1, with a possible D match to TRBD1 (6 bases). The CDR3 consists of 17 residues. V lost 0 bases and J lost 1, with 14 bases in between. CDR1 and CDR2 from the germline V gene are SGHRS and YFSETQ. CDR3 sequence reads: CASSLEPTGRSYNEQFF. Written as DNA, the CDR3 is TGCGCCAGCAGCTTGGAGCCTACAGGGAGATCCTACAATGAGCAGTTCTTC.

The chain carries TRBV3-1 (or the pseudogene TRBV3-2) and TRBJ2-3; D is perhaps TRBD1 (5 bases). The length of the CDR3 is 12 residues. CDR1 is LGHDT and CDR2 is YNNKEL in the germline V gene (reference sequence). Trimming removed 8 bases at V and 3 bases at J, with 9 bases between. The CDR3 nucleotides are TGTGCCAGCGGACGACAGACAGATACGCAGTATTTT. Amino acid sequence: CASGRQTDTQYF.